This note documents a single T cell receptor (beta chain) sequence. The data stem from a study of shared clonotypes between healthy human individuals. Sorted-subset replicate PCR reactions were performed with about 200 ng DNA, corresponding to 25,000 to 35,000 T cell genomes. Using immunoSEQ multiplex PCR, the repertoire was profiled, and TCRdb retains in-frame clones only, with some absent. The sample lists 2.3 million or so clones, approximately 95% occurring once. Trimming at V came to 5 bases and at J to 5 bases, leaving 10 bases not matched to a gene. Germline V gene sequence: CDR1 SGHRS, CDR2 YFSETQ. This CDR3 has 15 amino acids.

Sequenced material: naive CD4+ T cells from PBMCs. As for subset: CD45RA+ positively selected. The TCR comes from a young man in good health. Some clones in this sample may be carry-over from other donors' samples. This chain joins TRBV5-1 and TRBJ2-5; 9 nucleotides match TRBD1. CDR3 coding DNA: TGCGCCAGCAGAATGGGAACCGGGACAGGGGAGACCCAGTACTTC. Translation: CASRMGTGTGETQYF. The variable domain in full, completed from reference TRBV5-1 and TRBJ2-5, reads KAGVTQTPRYLIKTRGQQVTLSCSPISGHRSVSWYQQTPGQGLQFLFEYFSETQRNKGNFPGRFSGRQFSNSRSEMNVSTLELGDSALYLCASRMGTGTGETQYFGPGTRLLVL.